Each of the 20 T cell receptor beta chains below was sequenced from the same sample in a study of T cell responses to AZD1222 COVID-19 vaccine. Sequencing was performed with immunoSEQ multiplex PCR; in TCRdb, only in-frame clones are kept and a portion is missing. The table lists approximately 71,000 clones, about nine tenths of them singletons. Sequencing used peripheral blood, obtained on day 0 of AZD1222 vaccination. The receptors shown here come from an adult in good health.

CDR3 sequence reads: CASSQALGTGWEKLFF. CDR3 nucleotides: TGCGCCAGCAGCCAAGCCCTTGGGACAGGGTGGGAAAAACTGTTTTTT. The genes are TRBV4-1 and TRBJ1-4, with 9 bases fitting TRBD1. CDR1 is MGHRA and CDR2 is YSYEKL in the germline V gene. The V segment lost 1 base and the J segment 8 bases; nucleotides outside the gene matches: 8. The CDR3 is 16 residues long.

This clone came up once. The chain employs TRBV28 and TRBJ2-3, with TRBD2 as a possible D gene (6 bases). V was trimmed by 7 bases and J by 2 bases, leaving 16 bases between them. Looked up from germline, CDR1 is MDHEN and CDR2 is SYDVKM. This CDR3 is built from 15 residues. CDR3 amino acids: CASITAGTATDTQYF. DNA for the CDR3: TGTGCCAGCATTACTGCCGGGACTGCCACAGATACGCAGTATTTT.

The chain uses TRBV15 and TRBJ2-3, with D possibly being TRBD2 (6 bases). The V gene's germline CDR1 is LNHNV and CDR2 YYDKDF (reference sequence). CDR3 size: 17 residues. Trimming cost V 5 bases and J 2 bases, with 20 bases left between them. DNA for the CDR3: TGTGCCACCAGCGCTTTTCCGGACTACGACTCCACAGATACGCAGTATTTT. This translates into CATSAFPDYDSTDTQYF.

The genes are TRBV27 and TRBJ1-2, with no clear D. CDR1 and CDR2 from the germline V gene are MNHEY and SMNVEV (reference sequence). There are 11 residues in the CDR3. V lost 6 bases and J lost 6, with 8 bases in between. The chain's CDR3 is CASRDFHGYTF. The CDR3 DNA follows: TGTGCCAGCAGGGATTTCCATGGCTACACCTTC.

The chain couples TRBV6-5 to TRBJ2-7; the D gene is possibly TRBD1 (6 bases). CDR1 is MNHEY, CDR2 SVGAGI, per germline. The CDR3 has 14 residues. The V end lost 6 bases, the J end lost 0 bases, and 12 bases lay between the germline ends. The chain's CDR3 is CASRGTGTSYEQYF. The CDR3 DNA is TGTGCCAGCAGGGGTACAGGGACCTCCTACGAGCAGTACTTC.

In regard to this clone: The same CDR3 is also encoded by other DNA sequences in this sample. CDR3 DNA sequence: TGTGCCAGCAGCGACAGGGACACCGGGGAGCTGTTTTTT. Protein sequence: CASSDRDTGELFF. The chain combines TRBV6-4 with TRBJ2-2; TRBD1 matches at 7 bases. The V gene end was trimmed by 6 bases and the J gene end by 3 bases; junction bases not matched to a gene: 1. Germline V gene lookup returns CDR1 MRHNA and CDR2 SNTAGT. CDR3 length equals 13 residues.

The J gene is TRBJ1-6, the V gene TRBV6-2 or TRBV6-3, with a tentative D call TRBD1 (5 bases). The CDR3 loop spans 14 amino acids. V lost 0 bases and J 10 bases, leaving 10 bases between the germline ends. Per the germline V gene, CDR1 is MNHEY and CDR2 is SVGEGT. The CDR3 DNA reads TGTGCCAGCAGTTACTCGGCGGGGGGATCACCCCTCCACTTT. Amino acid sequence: CASSYSAGGSPLHF.

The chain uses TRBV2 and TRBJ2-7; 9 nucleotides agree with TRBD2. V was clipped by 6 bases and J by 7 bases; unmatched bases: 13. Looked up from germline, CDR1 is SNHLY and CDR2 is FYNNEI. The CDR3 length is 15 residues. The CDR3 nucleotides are TGTGCCAGCAGGGATCAACCTGGGACTAGCAGAGAGCAGTACTTC. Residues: CASRDQPGTSREQYF.

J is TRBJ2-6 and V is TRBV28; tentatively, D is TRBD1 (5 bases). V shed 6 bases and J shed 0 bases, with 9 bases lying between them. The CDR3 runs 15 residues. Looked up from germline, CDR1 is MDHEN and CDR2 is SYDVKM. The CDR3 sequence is CASSLDSSGANVLTF. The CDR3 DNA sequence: TGTGCCAGCAGCCTAGACAGCTCTGGGGCCAACGTCCTGACTTTC.

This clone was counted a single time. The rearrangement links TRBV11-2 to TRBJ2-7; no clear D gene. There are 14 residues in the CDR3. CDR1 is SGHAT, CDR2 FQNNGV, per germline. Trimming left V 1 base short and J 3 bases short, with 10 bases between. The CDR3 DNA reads TGTGCCAGCAGCTTAGTCAGCGTCAACTACGAGCAGTACTTC. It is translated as CASSLVSVNYEQYF.

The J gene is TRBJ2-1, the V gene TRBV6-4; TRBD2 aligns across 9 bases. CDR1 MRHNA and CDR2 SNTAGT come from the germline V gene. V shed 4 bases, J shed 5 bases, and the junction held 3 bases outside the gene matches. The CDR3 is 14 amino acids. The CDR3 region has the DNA TGTGCCAGCAGTGTAGCGGGAGCTAACAATGAGCAGTTCTTC. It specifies CASSVAGANNEQFF.

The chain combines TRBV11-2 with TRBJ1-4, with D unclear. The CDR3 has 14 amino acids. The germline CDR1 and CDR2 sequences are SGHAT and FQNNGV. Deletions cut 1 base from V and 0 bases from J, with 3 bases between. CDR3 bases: TGTGCCAGCAGCTTAGGCGCAACTAATGAAAAACTGTTTTTT. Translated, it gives CASSLGATNEKLFF.

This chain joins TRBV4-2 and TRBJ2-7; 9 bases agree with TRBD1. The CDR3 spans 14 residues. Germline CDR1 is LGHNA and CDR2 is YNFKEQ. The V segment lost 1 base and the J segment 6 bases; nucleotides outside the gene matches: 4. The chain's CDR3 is CASSQGDRAGEQYF. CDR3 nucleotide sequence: TGTGCCAGCAGCCAAGGGGACAGGGCTGGCGAGCAGTACTTC.

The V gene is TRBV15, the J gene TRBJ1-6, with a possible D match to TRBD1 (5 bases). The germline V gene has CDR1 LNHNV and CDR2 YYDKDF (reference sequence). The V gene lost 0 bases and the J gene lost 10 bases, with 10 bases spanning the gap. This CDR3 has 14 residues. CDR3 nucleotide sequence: TGTGCCACCAGCAGAGATTGGGACTCCTCACCCCTCCACTTT. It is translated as CATSRDWDSSPLHF.

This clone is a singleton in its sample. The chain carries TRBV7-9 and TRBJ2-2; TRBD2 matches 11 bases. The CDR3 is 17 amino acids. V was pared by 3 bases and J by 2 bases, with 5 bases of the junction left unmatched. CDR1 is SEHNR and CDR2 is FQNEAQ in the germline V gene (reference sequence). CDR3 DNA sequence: TGTGCCAGCAGCTTTCCGACTAGCGGGGCTAACACCGGGGAGCTGTTTTTT. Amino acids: CASSFPTSGANTGELFF. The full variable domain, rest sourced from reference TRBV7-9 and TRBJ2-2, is DTGVSQNPRHKITKRGQNVTFRCDPISEHNRLYWYRQTLGQGPEFLTYFQNEAQLEKSRLLSDRFSAERPKGSFSTLEIQRTEQGDSAMYLCASSFPTSGANTGELFFGEGSRLTVL.

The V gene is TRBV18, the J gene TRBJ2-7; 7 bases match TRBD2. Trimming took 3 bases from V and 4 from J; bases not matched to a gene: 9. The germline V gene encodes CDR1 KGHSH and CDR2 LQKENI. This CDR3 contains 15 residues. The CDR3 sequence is CASSPGPGGTYEQYF. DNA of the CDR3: TGTGCCAGCTCACCGGGGCCGGGAGGTACATACGAGCAGTACTTC. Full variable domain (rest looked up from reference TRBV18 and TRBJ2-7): NAGVMQNPRHLVRRRGQEARLRCSPMKGHSHVYWYRQLPEEGLKFMVYLQKENIIDESGMPKERFSAEFPKEGPSILRIQQVVRGDSAAYFCASSPGPGGTYEQYFGPGTRLTVT.

The CDR3 region has the DNA TGTGCCACCCGACAGGGGAAACCTTACGAGCAGTACTTC. This sequence encodes CATRQGKPYEQYF. The gene calls are TRBV10-3 and TRBJ2-7; 8 bases are shared with TRBD1. The germline V gene has CDR1 ENHRY and CDR2 SYGVKD. V was pared by 10 bases and J by 4 bases, with 9 bases of the junction left unmatched. The CDR3 consists of 13 residues.

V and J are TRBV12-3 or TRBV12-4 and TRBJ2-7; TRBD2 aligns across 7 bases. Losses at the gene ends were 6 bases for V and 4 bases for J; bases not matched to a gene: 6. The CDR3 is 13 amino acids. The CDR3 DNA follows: TGTGCCAGCAGCCCCGGGGAGGGGTACGAGCAGTACTTC. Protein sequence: CASSPGEGYEQYF.

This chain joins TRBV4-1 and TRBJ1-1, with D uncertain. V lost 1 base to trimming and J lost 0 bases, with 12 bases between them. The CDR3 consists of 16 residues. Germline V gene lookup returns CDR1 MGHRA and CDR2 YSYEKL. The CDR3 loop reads CASSQGYRRMNTEAFF. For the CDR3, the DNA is TGCGCCAGCAGCCAAGGTTATAGGCGGATGAACACTGAAGCTTTCTTT.

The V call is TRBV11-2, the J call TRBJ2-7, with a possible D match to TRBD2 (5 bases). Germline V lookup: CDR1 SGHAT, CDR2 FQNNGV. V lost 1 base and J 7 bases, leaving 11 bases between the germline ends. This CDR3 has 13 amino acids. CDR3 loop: CASSLAYGVEQYF. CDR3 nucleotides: TGTGCCAGCAGCTTAGCATACGGGGTGGAGCAGTACTTC.